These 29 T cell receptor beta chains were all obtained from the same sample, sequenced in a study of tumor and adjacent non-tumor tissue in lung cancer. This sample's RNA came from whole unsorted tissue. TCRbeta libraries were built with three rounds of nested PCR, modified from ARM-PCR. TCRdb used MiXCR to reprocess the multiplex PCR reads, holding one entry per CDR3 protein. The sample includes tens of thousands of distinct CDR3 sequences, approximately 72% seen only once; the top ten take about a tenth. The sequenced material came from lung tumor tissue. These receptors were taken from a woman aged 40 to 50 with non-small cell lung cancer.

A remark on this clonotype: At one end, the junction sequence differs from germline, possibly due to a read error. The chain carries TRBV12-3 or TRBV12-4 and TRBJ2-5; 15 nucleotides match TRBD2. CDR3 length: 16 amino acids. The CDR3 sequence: CASSRTSGGAPETQWF. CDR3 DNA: TGTGCCAGCAGCCGGACTAGCGGGGGGGCCCCAGAGACCCAGTGGTTC.

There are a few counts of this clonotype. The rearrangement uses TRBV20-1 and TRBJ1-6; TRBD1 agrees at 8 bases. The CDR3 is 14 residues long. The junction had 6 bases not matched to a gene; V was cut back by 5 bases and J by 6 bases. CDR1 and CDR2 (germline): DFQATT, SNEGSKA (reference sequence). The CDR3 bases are TGCAGTGCTGGGCAGGGGGCGAGTAATTCACCCCTCCACTTT. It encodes CSAGQGASNSPLHF.

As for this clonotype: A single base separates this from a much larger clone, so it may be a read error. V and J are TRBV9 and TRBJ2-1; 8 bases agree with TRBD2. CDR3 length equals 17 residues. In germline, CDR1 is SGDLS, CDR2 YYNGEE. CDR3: CARSVGVGSGGYNEQFF. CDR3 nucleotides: TGTGCCAGGAGCGTAGGGGTGGGCAGCGGGGGTTACAATGAGCAGTTCTTC.

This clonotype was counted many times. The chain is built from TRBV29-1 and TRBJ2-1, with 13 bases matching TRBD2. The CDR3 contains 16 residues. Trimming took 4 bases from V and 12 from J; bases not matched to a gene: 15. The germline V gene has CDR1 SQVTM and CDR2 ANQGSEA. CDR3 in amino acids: CSVGRDRLAGGYGQFF. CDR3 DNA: TGCAGCGTTGGAAGGGACCGACTAGCGGGGGGCTATGGGCAGTTCTTC.

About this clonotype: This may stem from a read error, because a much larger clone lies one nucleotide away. CDR3 sequence: CNATGGEYGYTF. Here the CDR3 DNA reads TGCAATGCTACAGGGGGCGAGTATGGCTACACCTTC. The V gene is TRBV20-1, the J gene TRBJ1-2; TRBD1 agrees at 9 bases. CDR3 size: 12 residues. CDR1 and CDR2 from the germline V gene are DFQATT and SNEGSKA (reference sequence).

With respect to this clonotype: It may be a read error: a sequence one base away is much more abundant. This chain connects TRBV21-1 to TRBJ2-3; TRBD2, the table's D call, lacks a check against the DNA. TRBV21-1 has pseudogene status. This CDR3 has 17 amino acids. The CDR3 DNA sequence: TGTGCCAGCGGGACTTGTAGCGGGAGGAACGATACAGATAGGCAGTATTTT. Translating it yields CASGTCSGRNDTDRQYF.

The CDR3 reads CASSLDGEFLTEAFF. The CDR3 DNA reads as TGTGCCAGCAGCTTAGACGGGGAGTTTCTGACTGAAGCTTTCTTT. The gene calls are TRBV7-8 and TRBJ1-1, with D unclear. Germline V gene lookup returns CDR1 SGHVS and CDR2 FQNEAQ. V was trimmed by 1 base and J by 5 bases, leaving 14 bases between them. The CDR3 consists of 15 residues.

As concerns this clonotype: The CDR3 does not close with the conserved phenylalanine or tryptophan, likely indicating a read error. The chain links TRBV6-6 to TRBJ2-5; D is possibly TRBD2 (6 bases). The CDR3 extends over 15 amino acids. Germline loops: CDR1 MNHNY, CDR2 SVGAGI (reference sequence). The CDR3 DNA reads TGTACCAGCAGTTTCAGCGGGTCTGGGTGGGAGACTCAGTACCTC. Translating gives CTSSFSGSGWETQYL.

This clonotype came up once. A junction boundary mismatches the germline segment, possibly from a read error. This CDR3 is CASSPNSKVVPRANKKLFF. The CDR3 bases are TGTGCCAGCAGCCCCAACTCGAAGGTAGTCCCAAGGGCTAATAAAAAACTGTTTTTT. This chain uses TRBV11-2 with TRBJ1-4, with D unclear. Germline values: CDR1 SGHAT, CDR2 FQNNGV. The CDR3 sequence is 19 residues long. The full variable domain, in which reference TRBV11-2 and TRBJ1-4 provide the parts outside the CDR3, is EAGVAQSPRYKIIEKRQSVAFWCNPISGHATLYWYQQILGQGPKLLIQFQNNGVVDDSQLPKDRFSAERLKGVDSTLKIQPAKLEDSAVYLCASSPNSKVVPRANKKLFFGSGTQLSVL.

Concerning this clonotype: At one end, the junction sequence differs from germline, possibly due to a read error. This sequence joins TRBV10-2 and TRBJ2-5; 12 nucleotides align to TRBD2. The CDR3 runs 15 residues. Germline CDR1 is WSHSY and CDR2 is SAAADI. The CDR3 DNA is TGCGCCATCAGAGGACTAGCGGGGACACAAGAGACCCGGTACTTC. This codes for CAIRGLAGTQETRYF.

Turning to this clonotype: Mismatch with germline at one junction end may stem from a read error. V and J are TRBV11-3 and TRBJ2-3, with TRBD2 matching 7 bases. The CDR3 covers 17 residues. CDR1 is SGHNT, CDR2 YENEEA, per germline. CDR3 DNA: TGTGCCAGCAGCTTAGAGGGGGTACTAGCGCTCACAGATACGCAGTGTTTT. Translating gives CASSLEGVLALTDTQCF.

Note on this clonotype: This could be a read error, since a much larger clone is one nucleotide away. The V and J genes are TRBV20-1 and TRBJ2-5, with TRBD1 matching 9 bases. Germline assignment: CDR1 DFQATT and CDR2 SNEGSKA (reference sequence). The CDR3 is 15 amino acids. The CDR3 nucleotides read TGCAATGCTACAGCGGTACAGGGGGCAGGGGAGACCCAGTACTTC. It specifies CNATAVQGAGETQYF.

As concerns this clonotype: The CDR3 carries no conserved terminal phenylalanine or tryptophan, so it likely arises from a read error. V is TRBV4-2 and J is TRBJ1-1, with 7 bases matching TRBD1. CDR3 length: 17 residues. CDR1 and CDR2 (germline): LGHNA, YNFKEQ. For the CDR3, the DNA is TGTGCCAGCAGCCAAGATATAGGGGGCGAAGGGAACGCTGAAGCTTTCTAT. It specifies CASSQDIGGEGNAEAFY.

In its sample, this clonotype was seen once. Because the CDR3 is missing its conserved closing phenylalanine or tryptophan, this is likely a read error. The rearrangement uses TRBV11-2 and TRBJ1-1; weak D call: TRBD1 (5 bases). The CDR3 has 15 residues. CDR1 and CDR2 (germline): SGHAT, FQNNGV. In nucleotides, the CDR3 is TGCGCCAGCAGCTTACCCTCGGGGAGGGGCACTGAAGCTTTCTAT. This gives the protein CASSLPSGRGTEAFY.

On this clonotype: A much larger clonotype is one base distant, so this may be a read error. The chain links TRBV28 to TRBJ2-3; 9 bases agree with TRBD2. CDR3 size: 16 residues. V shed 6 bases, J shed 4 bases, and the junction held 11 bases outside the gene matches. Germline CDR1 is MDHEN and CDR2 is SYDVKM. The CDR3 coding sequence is TGTGCCAGCAGAGGGAATAGCGGGAGAAGGGCAGATACGCAGTATTTT. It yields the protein CASRGNSGRRADTQYF.

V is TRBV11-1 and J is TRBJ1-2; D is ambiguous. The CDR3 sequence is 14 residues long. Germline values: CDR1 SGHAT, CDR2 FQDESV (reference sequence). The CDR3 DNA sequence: TGTACCAACAGCTTAGGCCGGTCGGCAGATGGCTACACCTTC. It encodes CTNSLGRSADGYTF.

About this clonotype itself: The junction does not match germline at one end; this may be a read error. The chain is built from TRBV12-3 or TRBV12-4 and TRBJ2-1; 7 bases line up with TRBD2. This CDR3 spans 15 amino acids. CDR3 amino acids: CASSKSGGAYNEQFF. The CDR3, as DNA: TGCGCCAGCAGCAAATCGGGGGGAGCTTACAATGAGCAGTTCTTC.

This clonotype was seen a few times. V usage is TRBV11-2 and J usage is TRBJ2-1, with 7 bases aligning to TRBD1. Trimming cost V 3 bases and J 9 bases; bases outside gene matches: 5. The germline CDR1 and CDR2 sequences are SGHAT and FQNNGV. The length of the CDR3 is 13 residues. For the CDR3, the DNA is TGTGCCAGCAGCTTCGACAGGGCGGCTGAGCAGTTCTTC. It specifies CASSFDRAAEQFF.

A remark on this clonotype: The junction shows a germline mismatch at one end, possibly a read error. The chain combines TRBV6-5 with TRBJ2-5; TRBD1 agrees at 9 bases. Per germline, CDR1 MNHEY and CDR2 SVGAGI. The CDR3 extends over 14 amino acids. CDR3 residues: CASSRNRGQETQYF. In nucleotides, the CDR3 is TGTGCCAGCAGTCGGAACAGGGGGCAAGAGACCCAGTACTTT.

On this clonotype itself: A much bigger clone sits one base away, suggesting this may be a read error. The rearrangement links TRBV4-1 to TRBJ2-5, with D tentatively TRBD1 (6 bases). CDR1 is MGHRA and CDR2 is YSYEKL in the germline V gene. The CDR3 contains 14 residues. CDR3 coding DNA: TGCGCCAACAGCCAGTCACAACAGGGATTCCCCCAGTACTTC. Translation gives CANSQSQQGFPQYF.

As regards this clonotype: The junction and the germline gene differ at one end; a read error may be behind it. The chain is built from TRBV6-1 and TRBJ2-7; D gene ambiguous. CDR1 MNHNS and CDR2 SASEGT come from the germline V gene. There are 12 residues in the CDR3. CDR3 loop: CASSEAHGEKYF. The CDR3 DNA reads TGTGCCAGCAGCGAGGCACATGGCGAGAAGTACTTC.

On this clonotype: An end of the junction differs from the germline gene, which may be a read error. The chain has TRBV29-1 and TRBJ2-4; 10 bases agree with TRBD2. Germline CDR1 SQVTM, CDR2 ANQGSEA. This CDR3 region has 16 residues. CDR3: CSIEFPLAGVGDIQYF. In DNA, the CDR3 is TGCAGCATTGAATTTCCGCTAGCGGGGGTCGGGGACATTCAGTACTTC.

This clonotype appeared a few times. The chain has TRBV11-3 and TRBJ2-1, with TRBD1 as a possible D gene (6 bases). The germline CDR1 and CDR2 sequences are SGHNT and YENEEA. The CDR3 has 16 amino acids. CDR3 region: CVSSWGQGQGVDEQFF. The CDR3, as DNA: TGTGTTAGCAGTTGGGGGCAGGGCCAGGGCGTGGATGAGCAGTTCTTC.

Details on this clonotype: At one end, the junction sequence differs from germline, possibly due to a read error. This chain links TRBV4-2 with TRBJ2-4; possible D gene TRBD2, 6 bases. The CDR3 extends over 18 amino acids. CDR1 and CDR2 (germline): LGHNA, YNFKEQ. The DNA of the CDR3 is TGTGCCAGCAGCCCATCATGGAGAGATAGCGGAGCCGAAAACATCCAGTACTTC. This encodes CASSPSWRDSGAENIQYF.

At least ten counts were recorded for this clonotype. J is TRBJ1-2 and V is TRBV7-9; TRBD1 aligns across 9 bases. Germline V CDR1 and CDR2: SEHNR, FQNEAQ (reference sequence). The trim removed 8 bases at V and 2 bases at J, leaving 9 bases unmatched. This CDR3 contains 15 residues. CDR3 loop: CASSPRTGVNYGYTF. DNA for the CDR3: TGTGCCAGCTCCCCCCGGACAGGGGTGAACTATGGCTACACCTTC.

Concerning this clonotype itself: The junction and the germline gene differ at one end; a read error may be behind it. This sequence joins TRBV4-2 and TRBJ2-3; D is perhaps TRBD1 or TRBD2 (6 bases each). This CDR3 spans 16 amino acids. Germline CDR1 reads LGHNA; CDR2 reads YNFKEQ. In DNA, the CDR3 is TGTGCCAGCAGCCAAGTTACGGGGGCCCTCACAGATACGCAATATTTT. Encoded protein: CASSQVTGALTDTQYF.

CDR3 protein: CSVEVFRCVTGELFF. The DNA for the CDR3 is TGCAGCGTTGAAGTGTTCAGGTGCGTCACCGGGGAGCTGTTTTTT. The V call is TRBV29-1, the J call TRBJ2-2; D is undetermined. Germline V gene lookup returns CDR1 SQVTM and CDR2 ANQGSEA. The germline V and J ends were trimmed by 1 base and 4 bases, with 13 bases remaining between them. There are 15 residues in the CDR3.

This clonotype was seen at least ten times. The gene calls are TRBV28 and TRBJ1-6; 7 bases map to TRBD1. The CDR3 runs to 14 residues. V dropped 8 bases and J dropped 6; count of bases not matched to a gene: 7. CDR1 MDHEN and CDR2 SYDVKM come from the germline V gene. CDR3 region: CASLWAGGNSPLHF. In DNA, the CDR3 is TGTGCCAGCTTATGGGCAGGGGGTAATTCACCCCTCCACTTT. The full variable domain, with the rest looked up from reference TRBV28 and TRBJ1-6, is DVKVTQSSRYLVKRTGEKVFLECVQDMDHENMFWYRQDPGLGLRLIYFSYDVKMKEKGDIPEGYSVSREKKERFSLILESASTNQTSMYLCASLWAGGNSPLHFGNGTRLTVT.

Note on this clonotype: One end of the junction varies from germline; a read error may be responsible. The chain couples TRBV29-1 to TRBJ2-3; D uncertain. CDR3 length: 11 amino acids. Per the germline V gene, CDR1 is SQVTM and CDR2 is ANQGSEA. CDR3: CSIASTDTRYF. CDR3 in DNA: TGCAGCATTGCCAGCACAGACACGCGGTATTTT.